The 26 T cell receptor beta chains presented below share a single source sample, sequenced in a study of human T cells and chemical hapten exposure. MiXCR was run by TCRdb on the RACE reads, yielding one entry per CDR3 protein. The sample has tens of thousands of distinct CDR3 sequences, less than 15% seen once. The sample's time point: pre-sensitization, week 0. Treatment defined: therapeutic diphenylcyclopropenone sensitization with weekly scalp DPC. Unfractionated whole blood was the source from which total RNA was extracted. This specimen was whole blood, taken in connection with sensitization to the hapten diphenylcyclopropenone (DPC). The source of these receptors is a middle-aged woman with alopecia areata. Some clones in this sample may be carry-over from other donors' samples.

This clonotype was counted many times. This chain uses TRBV6-6 with TRBJ2-2; D is unclear. V was clipped by 0 bases and J by 7 bases, with 3 bases between them. This CDR3 is built from 12 residues. Looked up from germline, CDR1 is MNHNY and CDR2 is SVGAGI (reference sequence). The CDR3 coding sequence is TGTGCCAGCAGTTACTCAGACGGGGAGCTGTTTTTT. Amino acid sequence: CASSYSDGELFF.

This clonotype was recorded many times. The chain couples TRBV5-1 to TRBJ2-7, with D possibly being TRBD1 (6 bases). Germline V lookup: CDR1 SGHRS, CDR2 YFSETQ. There are 12 residues in the CDR3. Trimming pared 4 bases from V and 2 bases from J, leaving 7 bases between. CDR3 in DNA: TGCGCCAGCAGCCGGACAGCCTACGAGCAGTACTTC. The encoded protein is CASSRTAYEQYF. The full variable domain, rest sourced from reference TRBV5-1 and TRBJ2-7, is KAGVTQTPRYLIKTRGQQVTLSCSPISGHRSVSWYQQTPGQGLQFLFEYFSETQRNKGNFPGRFSGRQFSNSRSEMNVSTLELGDSALYLCASSRTAYEQYFGPGTRLTVT.

This clonotype has at least ten counts. The rearrangement joins TRBV29-1 to TRBJ2-5; 8 nucleotides match TRBD1. V lost 8 bases and J lost 5; bases outside the gene matches: 4. Per germline, CDR1 SQVTM and CDR2 ANQGSEA. This CDR3 comprises 11 residues. The CDR3 loop reads CSTRQGETQYF. CDR3 in DNA: TGCAGCACCCGACAGGGGGAGACCCAGTACTTC.

This clonotype was found a few times. The V call is TRBV28, the J call TRBJ1-1; the D is unclear. This CDR3 contains 8 residues. Germline CDR1 reads MDHEN; CDR2 reads SYDVKM. CDR3 DNA sequence: TGTGGGGACACTGAAGCTTTCTTT. Translating it yields CGDTEAFF.

This clonotype was recorded many times. The chain uses TRBV12-3 or TRBV12-4 and TRBJ1-4; D not certain. Trimming took 0 bases from V and 9 from J, leaving 11 bases between them. There are 14 residues in the CDR3. The CDR3 bases are TGTGCCAGCAGTTTAGCCGGGGAATTGAAAAAACTGTTTTTT. Translating it yields CASSLAGELKKLFF.

In its sample, this clonotype was seen many times. The V and J genes are TRBV29-1 and TRBJ2-7, with TRBD1 identical over 10 bases. Germline V gene data show CDR1 as SQVTM and CDR2 as ANQGSEA. The CDR3 runs to 13 residues. V gave up 5 bases and J gave up 4 bases; unmatched junction bases: 5. CDR3 sequence reads: CSVKTGGGYEQYF. As DNA, the CDR3 is TGCAGCGTTAAGACAGGGGGCGGGTACGAGCAGTACTTC.

This clonotype was picked up one time. The chain employs TRBV28 and TRBJ1-4; tentative D call: TRBD1 (5 bases). Trimming removed 6 bases from V and 4 bases from J, with 12 bases in between. Germline V gene data show CDR1 as MDHEN and CDR2 as SYDVKM. CDR3 length equals 14 residues. The CDR3, as DNA: TGTGCCAGCAGACTCTCGGGACGTAATGAAAAACTGTTTTTT. This encodes CASRLSGRNEKLFF.

This clonotype turned up a few times. The rearrangement uses TRBV28 and TRBJ2-7; D not certain. The length of the CDR3 is 11 residues. Germline V lookup: CDR1 MDHEN, CDR2 SYDVKM. V was shortened by 2 bases and J by 9 bases, with 8 bases between the two germline ends. The DNA of the CDR3 is TGTGCCAGCAGTTTAAAAGTGGGGCAGTACTTC. Its translation: CASSLKVGQYF.

This clonotype was observed many times. The CDR3 DNA follows: TGTGCCAGCAGTGAAGCATCAGCGGGGGCATACAATGAGCAGTTCTTC. Translating gives CASSEASAGAYNEQFF. The chain uses TRBV6-1 and TRBJ2-1; 8 bases agree with TRBD2. Unmatched junction bases numbered 5, after V lost 0 bases and J lost 4 bases. Germline-derived CDR1 and CDR2 are MNHNS and SASEGT. CDR3 length: 16 residues.

At least ten counts were recorded for this clonotype. The rearrangement links TRBV10-3 to TRBJ2-1; 8 nucleotides agree with TRBD2. The CDR3 length is 14 residues. Trimming removed 8 bases from V and 5 bases from J; junction bases left unmatched: 8. In germline, CDR1 is ENHRY, CDR2 SYGVKD. As DNA, the CDR3 is TGTGCCATCGCCCTGGGCGGGGGGAACAATGAGCAGTTCTTC. Its protein product is CAIALGGGNNEQFF.

The chain is built from TRBV29-1 and TRBJ2-6; D unclear. Germline CDR1 SQVTM, CDR2 ANQGSEA. The CDR3 is 13 residues long. V was cut by 3 bases and J by 1 base, with 4 bases left in between. The CDR3 nucleotides read TGCAGCGTTGAGATATCTGGGGCCAACGTCCTGACTTTC. This translates into CSVEISGANVLTF.

There are many counts of this clonotype. V usage is TRBV28 and J usage is TRBJ1-2; 7 bases match TRBD1. The CDR3 spans 14 residues. Germline loops: CDR1 MDHEN, CDR2 SYDVKM. The J segment lost 4 bases and the V segment lost 5 bases, leaving 7 bases of the junction unmatched. CDR3: CASSTLGQSYGYTF. In nucleotides, the CDR3 is TGTGCCAGCAGTACCCTGGGACAGTCCTATGGCTACACCTTC.

The chain combines TRBV11-2 with TRBJ2-5; unclear D gene. The CDR3 has 12 residues. The V gene lost 6 bases and the J gene lost 4 bases, with 9 bases spanning the gap. Looked up from germline, CDR1 is SGHAT and CDR2 is FQNNGV. Here the CDR3 reads CASRLVGETQYF. The CDR3, as DNA: TGTGCCAGCAGGTTGGTAGGAGAGACCCAGTACTTC.

The table lists this clonotype with many counts. V is TRBV12-3 or TRBV12-4 and J is TRBJ2-3, with D possibly TRBD1 on 5 matching bases. The CDR3 is made up of 15 amino acids. Trimming removed 6 bases at V and 5 bases at J, with 18 bases between. This CDR3 is CASSPSGIRGDTQYF. CDR3 coding DNA: TGTGCCAGCAGCCCTTCAGGGATTCGCGGAGATACGCAGTATTTT.

This clonotype was seen more than once but under ten times. The chain is built from TRBV28 and TRBJ2-7, with TRBD2 matching over 9 bases. The germline V gene encodes CDR1 MDHEN and CDR2 SYDVKM. V shed 2 bases, J shed 12 bases, and the junction held 8 bases outside the gene matches. The CDR3 has 13 residues. The CDR3 protein is CASSLQAGGPRYF. The CDR3 nucleotides read TGTGCCAGCAGTTTACAGGCGGGAGGGCCTCGGTACTTC.

This clonotype was seen only a few times. CDR3: CASSPGGGREQYF. CDR3 nucleotides: TGTGCCAGCAGCCCGGGCGGTGGGCGCGAGCAGTACTTC. This chain joins TRBV9 and TRBJ2-7; D call uncertain. The CDR3 contains 13 residues. Looked up from germline, CDR1 is SGDLS and CDR2 is YYNGEE. V was cut by 4 bases and J by 6 bases, with 14 bases left in between. Combining the CDR3 with reference TRBV9 and TRBJ2-7 gives the whole variable domain DSGVTQTPKHLITATGQRVTLRCSPRSGDLSVYWYQQSLDQGLQFLIQYYNGEERAKGNILERFSAQQFPDLHSELNLSSLELGDSALYFCASSPGGGREQYFGPGTRLTVT.

This clonotype has at least ten counts. The chain combines TRBV12-3 or TRBV12-4 with TRBJ1-2, with a weak D call TRBD1 (6 bases). The CDR3 has 12 amino acids. V gave up 7 bases and J gave up 7 bases, with 13 bases separating them. Here the CDR3 DNA reads TGTGCCAGCACCACGGACAGTTCTGGCTACACCTTC. Its protein is CASTTDSSGYTF.

Many counts were recorded for this clonotype. The J gene is TRBJ2-3, the V gene TRBV5-1, with 10 bases that match TRBD2. Germline V gene lookup returns CDR1 SGHRS and CDR2 YFSETQ. J was trimmed by 5 bases and V by 4 bases; bases with no gene match: 10. The CDR3 sequence is 16 residues long. In nucleotides, the CDR3 is TGCGCCAGCAGCCCTGAAGGGCCTAGCGGGGGAGATACGCAGTATTTT. Protein: CASSPEGPSGGDTQYF.

This clonotype was counted a few times. The chain carries TRBV11-3 and TRBJ2-1; no firm D call. This CDR3 is built from 13 residues. The V gene's germline CDR1 is SGHNT and CDR2 YENEEA. The germline V and J ends were trimmed by 0 bases and 4 bases, with 4 bases remaining between them. The CDR3 loop is CASSLDRYNEQFF. CDR3 sequence (DNA): TGTGCCAGCAGCTTAGACCGGTACAATGAGCAGTTCTTC.

This clonotype was seen many times. V and J are TRBV30 and TRBJ2-1, with D tentatively TRBD2 (6 bases). In germline, CDR1 is GTSNPN, CDR2 SVGIG (reference sequence). The CDR3 covers 14 residues. The V and J ends lost 3 bases and 2 bases respectively, with 11 bases between them. As DNA, the CDR3 is TGTGCCTGGAGGCCAGGAGGGCCCTACAATGAGCAGTTCTTC. Translating it yields CAWRPGGPYNEQFF.

The sample holds many counts of this clonotype. The chain combines TRBV20-1 with TRBJ2-1; 11 bases are a match to TRBD2. With V trimmed by 2 bases and J by 5 bases, 5 bases remained unmatched. The V gene's germline CDR1 is DFQATT and CDR2 SNEGSKA (reference sequence). The CDR3 length is 15 residues. CDR3 DNA sequence: TGCAGTGCTAGAACGGGACTAGCGGTTAACAATGAGCAGTTCTTC. It is translated as CSARTGLAVNNEQFF.

This clonotype was found a few times. The V and J genes are TRBV2 and TRBJ1-1, with D unresolved. CDR1 is SNHLY, CDR2 FYNNEI, per germline. The CDR3 is 13 residues long. Trimming took off 4 bases at V and 3 bases at J, with 9 bases between the two ends. CDR3 nucleotides: TGTGCCAGCAGTGGGAGGAGAGACACTGAAGCTTTCTTT. Amino acid sequence: CASSGRRDTEAFF.

The chain combines TRBV29-1 with TRBJ1-5, with a tentative D call TRBD1 (5 bases). Trimming left V 4 bases short and J 4 bases short, with 11 bases between. CDR1 and CDR2 from the germline V gene are SQVTM and ANQGSEA. The CDR3 is 13 residues long. This chain's CDR3 is CSVVDSLNQPQHF. In nucleotides, the CDR3 is TGCAGCGTTGTTGACAGTCTGAATCAGCCCCAGCATTTT.

The chain has TRBV7-7 and TRBJ2-5; TRBD1 agrees at 10 bases. V gave up 5 bases and J gave up 0 bases; unmatched junction bases: 3. Looked up from germline, CDR1 is SSHAT and CDR2 is FNYEAQ (reference sequence). CDR3 length: 15 residues. CDR3 DNA sequence: TGTGCCAGCAGCCTGGGACAGGGGTACCAAGAGACCCAGTACTTC. Protein: CASSLGQGYQETQYF.

This clonotype was detected only a few times. V and J are TRBV9 and TRBJ1-1; no definite D call. Trimming removed 0 bases from V and 7 bases from J, with 13 bases in between. Germline values: CDR1 SGDLS, CDR2 YYNGEE. CDR3 size: 14 residues. In nucleotides, the CDR3 is TGTGCCAGCAGCGTAGAGGCATCCGGAAGTGAAGCTTTCTTT. This encodes CASSVEASGSEAFF.

This clonotype came up a few times. At one end, the junction sequence differs from germline, possibly due to a read error. The CDR3 nucleotides are TGTGCCAGCAGCCCTCGACGGGGGCCCCACCATTTT. It specifies CASSPRRGPHHF. The rearrangement links TRBV28 to TRBJ1-5, with a possible D match to TRBD1 (6 bases). The CDR3 runs 12 residues. In germline, CDR1 is MDHEN, CDR2 SYDVKM.